Each of the 25 T cell receptor beta chains below was sequenced from the same sample in a study of blood T cell repertoires in COVID-19. The data were produced by immunoSEQ multiplex PCR, yet TCRdb's version contains in-frame clones alone and is incomplete. This table holds approximately 150,000 clones, about 80% found once. The source material was peripheral blood. The receptors were sampled from a woman in her 70s with acute or convalescent COVID-19.

This chain uses TRBV27 with TRBJ2-2; D unclear. The CDR3 covers 14 residues. V was shortened by 5 bases and J by 0 bases, with 7 bases between the two germline ends. The germline CDR1 and CDR2 sequences are MNHEY and SMNVEV (reference sequence). The chain's CDR3 is CASSPLANTGELFF. The CDR3 bases are TGTGCCAGCAGTCCCCTCGCGAACACCGGGGAGCTGTTTTTT.

This clone was counted between two and nine times. The chain uses TRBV9 and TRBJ1-6, with unresolved D. V was clipped by 0 bases and J by 0 bases, with 4 bases between them. This CDR3 region has 15 residues. In germline, CDR1 is SGDLS, CDR2 YYNGEE. DNA for the CDR3: TGTGCCAGCAGCGTAGATAGCTCCTATAATTCACCCCTCCACTTT. Encoded protein: CASSVDSSYNSPLHF.

This clone was recorded once. This sequence joins TRBV11-1 and TRBJ1-1; D is uncertain. CDR3 length: 15 residues. Germline assignment: CDR1 SGHAT and CDR2 FQDESV (reference sequence). Trimming stripped 5 bases from V and 3 bases from J, with 16 bases between. The CDR3 loop is CASSPPFGEDTEAFF. DNA for the CDR3: TGTGCCAGCAGCCCCCCCTTTGGGGAGGACACTGAAGCTTTCTTT.

The V and J genes are TRBV9 and TRBJ1-1; D ambiguous. This CDR3 region has 13 residues. Germline CDR1 is SGDLS and CDR2 is YYNGEE. Trimming took 0 bases from V and 8 from J, leaving 11 bases between them. This CDR3 is CASSVAPNGEAFF. The DNA for the CDR3 is TGTGCCAGCAGCGTAGCCCCCAATGGCGAAGCTTTCTTT.

The chain links TRBV27 to TRBJ1-1; TRBD1 might be the D (6 bases). The ends were cut back, 5 bases at V and 10 bases at J, with 11 bases in the middle. This CDR3 is built from 11 residues. Germline CDR1 is MNHEY and CDR2 is SMNVEV (reference sequence). The CDR3 DNA reads as TGTGCCAGCAGTGAGGGGGTGGCAGCTTTCTTT. Translation gives CASSEGVAAFF.

The CDR3 sequence is CASSRGQYSNQPQHF. The DNA of the CDR3 is TGTGCCAGTAGTCGGGGACAGTACAGCAATCAGCCCCAGCATTTT. The chain links TRBV19 to TRBJ1-5; 7 bases are a match to TRBD1. The junction had 5 bases not matched to a gene; V was cut back by 5 bases and J by 1 base. Germline CDR1 reads LNHDA; CDR2 reads SQIVND (reference sequence). This CDR3 comprises 15 residues.

The chain carries TRBV6-5 and TRBJ2-3; tentative D call: TRBD2 (6 bases). The V gene's germline CDR1 is MNHEY and CDR2 SVGAGI. V was pared by 0 bases and J by 10 bases, with 14 bases between. CDR3 size: 14 residues. The CDR3 loop is CASSYSRDSHAQYF. CDR3 bases: TGTGCCAGCAGTTACTCGCGGGACTCTCATGCGCAGTATTTT.

The V and J genes are TRBV15 and TRBJ2-5; tentatively, D is TRBD1 (6 bases). Trimming left V 5 bases short and J 2 bases short, with 15 bases between. The CDR3 covers 15 residues. Germline CDR1 reads LNHNV; CDR2 reads YYDKDF (reference sequence). CDR3 nucleotides: TGTGCCACCAGCCGGTCGATCCAGGGGCAAGAGACCCAGTACTTC. Protein sequence: CATSRSIQGQETQYF. Based on the CDR3 plus reference TRBV15 and TRBJ2-5, the full variable domain is DAMVIQNPRYQVTQFGKPVTLSCSQTLNHNVMYWYQQKSSQAPKLLFHYYDKDFNNEADTPDNFQSRRPNTSFCFLDIRSPGLGDTAMYLCATSRSIQGQETQYFGPGTRLLVL.

The chain is built from TRBV28 and TRBJ1-5; TRBD1 matches 11 bases. J lost 2 bases, V lost 3 bases, and 3 bases had no gene match. Germline values: CDR1 MDHEN, CDR2 SYDVKM. The length of the CDR3 is 16 residues. The chain's CDR3 is CASSLWDRGGNQPQHF. CDR3 nucleotide sequence: TGTGCCAGCAGTTTGTGGGACAGGGGGGGCAATCAGCCCCAGCATTTT.

This clone was observed a few times. This chain uses TRBV5-1 with TRBJ1-6, with TRBD1 matching over 7 bases. CDR3 length: 19 amino acids. The J segment lost 0 bases and the V segment lost 0 bases, leaving 9 bases of the junction unmatched. The V gene's germline CDR1 is SGHRS and CDR2 YFSETQ. Written as DNA, the CDR3 is TGCGCCAGCAGCTTGGGTGTCAGGGGGTCCAGCTCCTATAATTCACCCCTCCACTTT. It encodes CASSLGVRGSSSYNSPLHF.

V is TRBV19 and J is TRBJ1-1, with a tentative D call TRBD1 (6 bases). Looked up from germline, CDR1 is LNHDA and CDR2 is SQIVND (reference sequence). The CDR3 is made up of 15 amino acids. V lost 5 bases to trimming and J lost 4 bases, with 17 bases between them. In DNA form, the CDR3 reads TGTGCCAGTAGTCCGAACAGGGACGGTGCCACTGAAGCTTTCTTT. Residues: CASSPNRDGATEAFF.

This clone has only a few counts. V and J are TRBV27 and TRBJ1-4, with D perhaps TRBD1 (6 bases). Per germline, CDR1 MNHEY and CDR2 SMNVEV (reference sequence). The V and J ends lost 2 bases and 3 bases respectively, with 7 bases between them. The CDR3 has 14 residues. CDR3 coding DNA: TGTGCCAGCAGTTTACGGACAGCTAATGAAAAACTGTTTTTT. Residues: CASSLRTANEKLFF. The full variable domain, completed using reference TRBV27 and TRBJ1-4, is EAQVTQNPRYLITVTGKKLTVTCSQNMNHEYMSWYRQDPGLGLRQIYYSMNVEVTDKGDVPEGYKVSRKEKRNFPLILESPSPNQTSLYFCASSLRTANEKLFFGSGTQLSVL.

This chain uses TRBV28 with TRBJ1-1; D uncertain. Trimming stripped 6 bases from V and 3 bases from J, with 11 bases between. The CDR3 length is 13 residues. CDR1 MDHEN and CDR2 SYDVKM come from the germline V gene. CDR3 region: CASSPTGYTEAFF. CDR3 bases: TGTGCCAGCAGCCCCACCGGGTACACTGAAGCTTTCTTT.

This sequence joins TRBV5-6 and TRBJ1-5, with 7 positions matching TRBD1. Germline CDR1 is SGHDT and CDR2 is YYEEEE. The CDR3 totals 14 residues. Trimming at V came to 4 bases and at J to 7 bases, leaving 8 bases not matched to a gene. CDR3 in amino acids: CASSEGQWGQPQHF. DNA of the CDR3: TGTGCCAGCAGCGAGGGACAGTGGGGACAGCCCCAGCATTTT.

On this clone: Other nucleotide sequences from this sample produce the same CDR3. This rearrangement joins TRBV29-1 to TRBJ1-3; D possibly corresponds to TRBD1 (5 bases). The CDR3 has 12 residues. Germline loops: CDR1 SQVTM, CDR2 ANQGSEA. V was cut by 6 bases and J by 2 bases, with 8 bases left in between. CDR3 sequence: CSVAGTGNTIYF. In nucleotides, the CDR3 is TGCAGCGTGGCAGGGACTGGAAACACCATATATTTT. The complete variable domain, with remaining parts taken from reference TRBV29-1 and TRBJ1-3, reads SAVISQKPSRDICQRGTSLTIQCQVDSQVTMMFWYRQQPGQSLTLIATANQGSEATYESGFVIDKFPISRPNLTFSTLTVSNMSPEDSSIYLCSVAGTGNTIYFGEGSWLTVV.

The V gene is TRBV4-3, the J gene TRBJ1-2, with 9 bases aligning to TRBD1. Trimming cost V 0 bases and J 7 bases; bases outside gene matches: 12. The V gene's germline CDR1 is LGHNA and CDR2 YSLEER. The CDR3 spans 17 residues. The CDR3 loop is CASSQEYIRTGVIGYTF. CDR3 bases: TGCGCCAGCAGCCAAGAGTATATTAGGACAGGGGTTATTGGCTACACCTTC.

The chain carries TRBV15 and TRBJ1-5, with D hard to call. The CDR3 covers 14 residues. The ends were cut back, 1 base at V and 7 bases at J, with 11 bases in the middle. Germline CDR1 is LNHNV and CDR2 is YYDKDF (reference sequence). The CDR3 DNA is TGTGCCACCAGCAGAGGTGCGGTTTCGCAGCCCCAGCATTTT. Translated, it gives CATSRGAVSQPQHF.

J is TRBJ1-2 and V is TRBV7-2; 7 positions match TRBD1. The germline gives CDR1 SGHTA, CDR2 FQGNSA. The CDR3 consists of 14 residues. V trimming: 5 bases; J trimming: 7 bases; junction bases outside the gene matches: 10. This CDR3 is CASSRQGVEGGYTF. The CDR3 bases are TGTGCCAGCAGCCGTCAGGGGGTAGAAGGTGGCTACACCTTC.

The chain recombines TRBV5-1 with TRBJ1-2; D might be TRBD1 (5 bases). The CDR3 has 13 amino acids. Germline V lookup: CDR1 SGHRS, CDR2 YFSETQ. V was clipped by 4 bases and J by 8 bases, with 15 bases between them. CDR3 region: CASSQGEQMGYTF. CDR3 DNA sequence: TGCGCCAGCAGCCAAGGGGAACAAATGGGCTACACCTTC.

This clone was seen once. The chain employs TRBV11-2 and TRBJ2-3, with D tentatively TRBD2 (6 bases). Germline V CDR1 and CDR2: SGHAT, FQNNGV. The CDR3 has 15 residues. Trimming took off 5 bases at V and 6 bases at J, with 18 bases between the two ends. The DNA for the CDR3 is TGTGCCAGCAGCCGGCGCGGGAAAGCGCGGGATACGCAGTATTTT. This encodes CASSRRGKARDTQYF. The variable domain in full, with the rest retrieved from reference TRBV11-2 and TRBJ2-3, is EAGVAQSPRYKIIEKRQSVAFWCNPISGHATLYWYQQILGQGPKLLIQFQNNGVVDDSQLPKDRFSAERLKGVDSTLKIQPAKLEDSAVYLCASSRRGKARDTQYFGPGTRLTVL.

The V and J genes are TRBV7-6 and TRBJ1-2; perhaps TRBD1 as D (6 bases). Trimming removed 1 base from V and 6 bases from J, with 18 bases in between. CDR3 length equals 16 residues. CDR1 is SGHVS, CDR2 FNYEAQ, per germline. For the CDR3, the DNA is TGTGCCAGCAGCTTAGGACCTGGGGGGGGCGACGATGGCTACACCTTC. Its translation is CASSLGPGGGDDGYTF.

This clone appeared a few times. The chain uses TRBV6-5 and TRBJ2-1, with TRBD2 matching over 15 bases. The CDR3 loop spans 14 amino acids. The J segment lost 10 bases and the V segment lost 11 bases, leaving 9 bases of the junction unmatched. Germline V gives CDR1 MNHEY, CDR2 SVGAGI. CDR3 nucleotide sequence: TGTGCCGGTGGACTAGCGGGGGGGCCCGGAGAGCAGTTCTTC. Amino acids: CAGGLAGGPGEQFF.

J is TRBJ1-5 and V is TRBV27, with D perhaps TRBD1 (5 bases). CDR1 is MNHEY and CDR2 is SMNVEV in the germline V gene (reference sequence). V shed 6 bases and J shed 7 bases, with 13 bases lying between them. This CDR3 contains 13 residues. CDR3 coding DNA: TGTGCCAGCAGCGCCAGGGATAAGCAGCCCCAGCATTTT. This encodes CASSARDKQPQHF.

CDR3 region: CASSFEGLALDTQYF. The CDR3 nucleotides read TGCGCCAGCAGCTTTGAGGGACTAGCGCTAGATACGCAGTATTTT. V is TRBV5-1 and J is TRBJ2-3, with TRBD2 matching over 10 bases. This CDR3 comprises 15 residues. Germline V CDR1 and CDR2: SGHRS, YFSETQ. V shed 2 bases, J shed 5 bases, and the junction held 5 bases outside the gene matches.

The V and J genes are TRBV19 and TRBJ2-7; TRBD1 aligns across 11 bases. Germline V gene lookup returns CDR1 LNHDA and CDR2 SQIVND (reference sequence). This CDR3 contains 15 residues. Unmatched junction bases numbered 10, after V lost 6 bases and J lost 6 bases. The CDR3 here is CASRATGTGGVEQYF. CDR3 DNA: TGTGCCAGTAGAGCAACCGGGACAGGGGGAGTCGAGCAGTACTTC.